Below, one TCR beta chain is given with its context. Antigen: not known. The data belong to a study of intratumoral heterogeneity in liver cancer. Across the study: Patients were mostly male, median age roughly 57 years.

Clones were read by immunoSEQ multiplex PCR, and TCRdb kept only the in-frame ones, dropping some. The table includes 20,000 or so clones, around 75% detected once. Study conclusions and caveats: A noted limitation was under-sampling of tumor-infiltrating lymphocytes.

The CDR3 loop spans 15 amino acids. V shed 6 bases, J shed 6 bases, and the junction held 7 bases outside the gene matches. The germline V gene encodes CDR1 SNHLY and CDR2 FYNNEI. The TCR originated in a woman in her seventies with hepatocellular carcinoma. The specimen comprised tumor-adjacent normal tissue, sampled before any cancer treatment. This rearrangement joins TRBV2 to TRBJ2-1, with 11 positions matching TRBD2. CDR3 loop: CASRDIAGGSNEQFF. The CDR3 DNA is TGTGCCAGCAGGGATATAGCGGGAGGGAGCAATGAGCAGTTCTTC.